The clone carrying this T cell receptor (beta chain) has a count of ten or more. The data were obtained in a study of regulatory T cells in long-lasting Graves disease. Time point given: newly diagnosed GD, antithyroid drugs for less than 3 months. Scientists built the TCR library using RNA that was extracted from PBMCs. With iRepertoire HTBI primers and Arm-PCR of CDR3 regions, TCR beta libraries were built. TCRdb itself ran the multiplex PCR reads through MiXCR, one entry per CDR3 protein. Of about 500,000 distinct CDR3 sequences listed, around 12% were seen once; the top ten hold 8% to 10%. CDR1 is SNHLY and CDR2 is FYNNEI in the germline V gene. V lost 5 bases and J lost 2, with 10 bases in between. This CDR3 comprises 13 residues. The same data also contributed to another study, on T cells in Graves' hyperthyroidism and ophthalmopathy.

The chain carries TRBV2 and TRBJ2-7; D is ambiguous. Sequencing used peripheral blood mononuclear cells (PBMCs), obtained at new diagnosis, from a patient treated with antithyroid drugs. The receptor comes from a woman aged 25 to 39 with Graves disease. DNA for the CDR3: TGTGCCAGCAGTCTTATAACAGCCTACGAGCAGTACTTC. This sequence encodes CASSLITAYEQYF.